The text below deals with one TCR beta chain. Its antigen is unknown. In TCRdb, the reads were re-called with MiXCR into one record per CDR3 protein. The repertoire holds 200,000 to 250,000 distinct CDR3 sequences, under 25% seen once, with roughly 20% in the top ten. V lost 2 bases to trimming and J lost 6 bases, with 11 bases between them. CDR1 is MNHGY and CDR2 is SAAAGT in the germline V gene. The CDR3 is 14 residues long. The sample belongs to a study of T cell repertoires in cytomegalovirus infection. Study-level background: Indicated by public TCR beta signatures were CMV infection and matching HLA type.

General study points: CMV-specific TCR beta clonotypes restricted by HLA-C were the ones dominating the ex vivo response.

The TCR was taken from a human donor in good health (CMV status not recorded). Some clones in this sample may be carry-over from other donors' samples. Source material: CD8+ T cells from PBMCs. The rearrangement links TRBV6-8 to TRBJ1-5; D is possibly TRBD1 (6 bases). The CDR3 DNA reads as TGTGCCAGCAGTTACGAACAGGGTGGTCAGCCCCAGCATTTT. Its protein product is CASSYEQGGQPQHF.